A selection of T cell receptor beta chains follows, all from one sample in a study of metastatic and nonmetastatic thyroid tumors. Using MiXCR, TCRdb reanalyzed the PCR reads. The repertoire has 35,000 to 50,000 clones, roughly 3.1% of them found once; the top ten carry 10%. Material for sequencing was blood. The receptors were gathered from a female donor with papillary thyroid cancer or a benign thyroid nodule (not recorded which). Some clones in this sample may be carry-over from other donors' samples. Each CDR3 is given without its conserved first and last residue. The order of the fields is clone size, CDR3 length, J gene, V gene, CDR3 protein. Size is omitted from some rows. Given values are once, few, many or a class for expanded clones.

abundance: many; len: 11; j_gene: TRBJ2-2; v_gene: TRBV19; CDR3aa: ASNFLETGELF
abundance: few; len: 11; j_gene: TRBJ2-3; v_gene: TRBV5-1; CDR3aa: ASSSGPTDTQY
abundance: many; len: 13; j_gene: TRBJ2-7; v_gene: TRBV6-1; CDR3aa: ASSTQTGEGHEQY
abundance: many; len: 11; j_gene: TRBJ2-4; v_gene: TRBV27; CDR3aa: ASSFGTKNIQY
abundance: medium-sized; len: 11; j_gene: TRBJ2-1; v_gene: TRBV20-1; CDR3aa: SARVPDYNEQF
abundance: many; len: 11; j_gene: TRBJ2-1; v_gene: TRBV12-3/TRBV12-4; CDR3aa: ASRDSSANEQF
abundance: many; len: 12; j_gene: TRBJ2-5; v_gene: TRBV7-6; CDR3aa: ASSSRTVQETQY
abundance: -; len: 11; j_gene: TRBJ2-3; v_gene: TRBV7-8; CDR3aa: SSSVGISDTQY
abundance: few; len: 14; j_gene: TRBJ2-3; v_gene: TRBV5-1; CDR3aa: ASSRGLAVGEDTQY
abundance: -; len: 11; j_gene: TRBJ2-5; v_gene: TRBV15; CDR3aa: AIKGGLGETQY
abundance: -; len: 9; j_gene: TRBJ2-1; v_gene: TRBV12-3/TRBV12-4; CDR3aa: ASSLRVEQF
abundance: few; len: 13; j_gene: TRBJ2-3; v_gene: TRBV5-1; CDR3aa: ASSILGQHTDTQY
abundance: few; len: 14; j_gene: TRBJ1-4; v_gene: TRBV4-2; CDR3aa: ASSQDRGTGDEKLF
abundance: few; len: 11; j_gene: TRBJ2-5; v_gene: TRBV28; CDR3aa: ASSSGGWGTQY
abundance: -; len: 15; j_gene: TRBJ2-1; v_gene: TRBV24-1; CDR3aa: ATSDPAGGSSYNEQF
abundance: few; len: 12; j_gene: TRBJ2-7; v_gene: TRBV28; CDR3aa: ASSLPGTPREQY
abundance: -; len: 13; j_gene: TRBJ2-7; v_gene: TRBV11-2; CDR3aa: ASSLYARSSYGQY
abundance: many; len: 11; j_gene: TRBJ1-1; v_gene: TRBV5-8; CDR3aa: ASSNSGGTEAF
abundance: many; len: 14; j_gene: TRBJ2-2; v_gene: TRBV5-6; CDR3aa: ASSLVGDKNTGELF
abundance: -; len: 11; j_gene: TRBJ1-1; v_gene: TRBV6-2/TRBV6-3; CDR3aa: ASSYTQGAEAF
abundance: -; len: 14; j_gene: TRBJ2-3; v_gene: TRBV11-3; CDR3aa: ASSLDPGRGTDTQY
abundance: many; len: 12; j_gene: TRBJ1-4; v_gene: TRBV2; CDR3aa: ASSADRASEKLF
abundance: few; len: 11; j_gene: TRBJ2-5; v_gene: TRBV12-3/TRBV12-4; CDR3aa: ASSLDSRETQY
abundance: -; len: 14; j_gene: TRBJ2-2; v_gene: TRBV6-2/TRBV6-3; CDR3aa: ASNYPSGSDTGELF
abundance: few; len: 14; j_gene: TRBJ2-1; v_gene: TRBV27; CDR3aa: ASRARQGDAYNEQF
abundance: -; len: 13; j_gene: TRBJ1-5; v_gene: TRBV13; CDR3aa: ASSLGDRVIQPQH
abundance: -; len: 15; j_gene: TRBJ2-2; v_gene: TRBV12-3/TRBV12-4; CDR3aa: ASSLDPTTAGTGELF
abundance: -; len: 14; j_gene: TRBJ2-3; v_gene: TRBV5-5; CDR3aa: ASSSFRLGRADTQY
abundance: few; len: 8; j_gene: TRBJ2-1; v_gene: TRBV28; CDR3aa: ASSGERQF
abundance: many; len: 13; j_gene: TRBJ1-1; v_gene: TRBV5-8; CDR3aa: ASSTGRGLGTEAF
abundance: many; len: 12; j_gene: TRBJ1-2; v_gene: TRBV28; CDR3aa: ASSLRGAPGGYT
abundance: many; len: 12; j_gene: TRBJ2-1; v_gene: TRBV30; CDR3aa: AWSAGLAGHEQF
abundance: many; len: 12; j_gene: TRBJ1-6; v_gene: TRBV30; CDR3aa: ACYAGQANSPLH
abundance: many; len: 11; j_gene: TRBJ2-5; v_gene: TRBV12-3/TRBV12-4; CDR3aa: ASSLSGQETQY
abundance: few; len: 12; j_gene: TRBJ1-1; v_gene: TRBV6-1; CDR3aa: ASISTGRNTEAF
abundance: many; len: 9; j_gene: TRBJ1-2; v_gene: TRBV18; CDR3aa: ASSRTAGYT